Each of the 15 T cell receptor beta chains below was sequenced from the same sample in a study of blood T cell repertoires in COVID-19. The method was immunoSEQ multiplex PCR; TCRdb's version includes in-frame clones alone and lacks a portion of them. The repertoire holds around 140,000 clones, with around 81% as singletons. Material for sequencing was peripheral blood. These receptors were taken from a woman in her sixties or seventies with acute or convalescent COVID-19.

The V gene is TRBV18, the J gene TRBJ2-7; 10 bases align to TRBD2. V lost 6 bases and J lost 4; bases outside the gene matches: 18. Looked up from germline, CDR1 is KGHSH and CDR2 is LQKENI. The CDR3 consists of 18 residues. The CDR3 nucleotides are TGTGCCAGCTCTACCACCAGGCGGGTAGCGGGAGGAGCGTACGAGCAGTACTTC. Protein product: CASSTTRRVAGGAYEQYF.

V and J are TRBV6-5 and TRBJ1-2; possible D gene TRBD1, 5 bases. CDR3 length: 13 residues. Between the trimmed V and J ends, which lost 10 bases and 8 bases, there was a span of 20 bases. Looked up from germline, CDR1 is MNHEY and CDR2 is SVGAGI. As DNA, the CDR3 is TGTGCCACGTTCGGGAAGTGGGGGGTGGGCTACACCTTC. Encoded protein: CATFGKWGVGYTF.

The gene calls are TRBV18 and TRBJ2-3; 7 bases map to TRBD2. V lost 1 base, J lost 2 bases, and 6 bases stayed unmatched. In germline, CDR1 is KGHSH, CDR2 LQKENI. The CDR3 loop spans 16 amino acids. The CDR3 DNA sequence: TGTGCCAGCTCACCACGCGGGACTACCGCCACAGATACGCAGTATTTT. This sequence encodes CASSPRGTTATDTQYF.

The chain links TRBV5-4 to TRBJ2-2; D is possibly TRBD1 (5 bases). Trimming cost V 4 bases and J 8 bases, with 24 bases left between them. Looked up from germline, CDR1 is SGHNT and CDR2 is YYREEE (reference sequence). The CDR3 has 17 residues. In DNA form, the CDR3 reads TGTGCCAGCAGCCCCGGCACTTTTATTCTTGGGGCGGGGGAGCTGTTTTTT. It translates to CASSPGTFILGAGELFF.

The V call is TRBV25-1, the J call TRBJ1-4; D gene ambiguous. The germline V and J ends were trimmed by 3 bases and 7 bases, with 12 bases remaining between them. The germline V gene has CDR1 MGHDK and CDR2 SYGVNS. The CDR3 covers 14 residues. The CDR3 sequence is CASSDPVLPEKLFF. The CDR3 coding sequence is TGTGCCAGCAGTGATCCGGTGCTTCCTGAAAAACTGTTTTTT.

The chain links TRBV19 to TRBJ1-4; no reliable D call. Germline loops: CDR1 LNHDA, CDR2 SQIVND (reference sequence). V lost 5 bases and J lost 7, with 8 bases in between. This CDR3 is built from 12 residues. This CDR3 reads CASSLRGEKLFF. CDR3 bases: TGTGCCAGTAGTCTTCGAGGTGAAAAACTGTTTTTT. Looking up the rest from reference TRBV19 and TRBJ1-4 gives the full variable domain: DGGITQSPKYLFRKEGQNVTLSCEQNLNHDAMYWYRQDPGQGLRLIYYSQIVNDFQKGDIAEGYSVSREKKESFPLTVTSAQKNPTAFYLCASSLRGEKLFFGSGTQLSVL.

The J gene is TRBJ2-7, the V gene TRBV15; D unresolved. The V end was cut by 4 bases, the J end by 4 bases, with 11 bases between. The germline gives CDR1 LNHNV, CDR2 YYDKDF (reference sequence). The CDR3 has 13 amino acids. This chain's CDR3 is CATSNPVSYEQYF. The CDR3 DNA reads as TGTGCCACCAGCAACCCGGTGAGTTACGAGCAGTACTTC.

CDR3 amino acids: CASSFGLEQFF. The CDR3 region has the DNA TGTGCCAGCAGTTTCGGACTAGAGCAGTTCTTC. This chain joins TRBV12-3 or TRBV12-4 and TRBJ2-1, with a tentative D call TRBD2 (6 bases). The V end was cut by 3 bases, the J end by 10 bases, with 7 bases between. The CDR3 spans 11 residues.

The chain recombines TRBV28 with TRBJ2-6; D uncertain. V was cut by 3 bases and J by 5 bases, with 5 bases left in between. There are 13 residues in the CDR3. CDR1 is MDHEN and CDR2 is SYDVKM in the germline V gene. CDR3 in DNA: TGTGCCAGCAGTTTTGGCTGGGCCAACGTCCTGACTTTC. This translates into CASSFGWANVLTF.

J is TRBJ1-1 and V is TRBV18; D remains unclear. Germline lookup yields CDR1 KGHSH and CDR2 LQKENI. This CDR3 contains 16 residues. V was cut by 3 bases and J by 0 bases, with 14 bases left in between. Here the CDR3 reads CASSPPTQTMNTEAFF. Here the CDR3 DNA reads TGTGCCAGCTCACCGCCGACACAAACCATGAACACTGAAGCTTTCTTT.

The genes are TRBV18 and TRBJ1-2, with a tentative D call TRBD1 (6 bases). The CDR3 has 15 residues. Germline V gene sequence: CDR1 KGHSH, CDR2 LQKENI. V was cut by 4 bases and J by 4 bases, with 16 bases left in between. The CDR3, as DNA: TGTGCCAGCTCACAAGGACAGATTGGGGGCTATGGCTACACCTTC. Protein sequence: CASSQGQIGGYGYTF. The variable domain in full, completed from reference TRBV18 and TRBJ1-2, reads NAGVMQNPRHLVRRRGQEARLRCSPMKGHSHVYWYRQLPEEGLKFMVYLQKENIIDESGMPKERFSAEFPKEGPSILRIQQVVRGDSAAYFCASSQGQIGGYGYTFGSGTRLTVV.

This sequence joins TRBV30 and TRBJ2-7; tentatively, D is TRBD1 (5 bases). Trimming stripped 5 bases from V and 3 bases from J, with 11 bases between. Germline V CDR1 and CDR2: GTSNPN, SVGIG (reference sequence). The CDR3 runs to 12 residues. The CDR3 DNA reads TGTGCCTGGGCTAGACAGCGCTACGAGCAGTACTTC. It yields the protein CAWARQRYEQYF.

The V and J genes are TRBV7-9 and TRBJ2-7; no clear D gene. Trimming pared 1 base from V and 1 base from J, leaving 5 bases between. Germline CDR1 and CDR2: SEHNR and FQNEAQ (reference sequence). The CDR3 extends over 13 amino acids. The DNA of the CDR3 is TGTGCCAGCAGCTTAGGTCTTTCCTACGAGCAGTACTTC. Translating it yields CASSLGLSYEQYF.

In its sample, this clone was seen once. The chain is built from TRBV27 and TRBJ2-7, with 8 positions matching TRBD2. The CDR3 sequence is 14 residues long. Germline V gene data show CDR1 as MNHEY and CDR2 as SMNVEV (reference sequence). J was trimmed by 6 bases and V by 3 bases; bases with no gene match: 7. The CDR3 bases are TGTGCCAGCAGTTTTACGGGAGGGATGGGCGAGCAGTACTTC. Its translation is CASSFTGGMGEQYF.

The V and J genes are TRBV19 and TRBJ1-3, with unresolved D. CDR1 LNHDA and CDR2 SQIVND come from the germline V gene (reference sequence). Trimming took off 7 bases at V and 0 bases at J, with 13 bases between the two ends. CDR3 length equals 15 residues. CDR3 sequence: CASISDGNSGNTIYF. CDR3 nucleotides: TGTGCCAGTATTTCGGACGGGAACTCTGGAAACACCATATATTTT. The variable domain in full, completed from reference TRBV19 and TRBJ1-3, reads DGGITQSPKYLFRKEGQNVTLSCEQNLNHDAMYWYRQDPGQGLRLIYYSQIVNDFQKGDIAEGYSVSREKKESFPLTVTSAQKNPTAFYLCASISDGNSGNTIYFGEGSWLTVV.